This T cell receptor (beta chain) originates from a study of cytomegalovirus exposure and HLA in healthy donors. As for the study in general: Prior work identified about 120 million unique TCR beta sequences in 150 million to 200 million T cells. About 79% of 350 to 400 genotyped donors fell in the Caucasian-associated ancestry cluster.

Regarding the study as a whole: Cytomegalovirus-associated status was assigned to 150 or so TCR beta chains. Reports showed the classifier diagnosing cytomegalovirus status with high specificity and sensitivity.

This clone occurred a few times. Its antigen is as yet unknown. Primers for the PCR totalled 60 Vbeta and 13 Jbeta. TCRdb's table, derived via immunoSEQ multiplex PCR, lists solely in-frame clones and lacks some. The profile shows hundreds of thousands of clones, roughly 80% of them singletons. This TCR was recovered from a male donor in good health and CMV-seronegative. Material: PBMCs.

This CDR3 reads CATSEIGWYF. CDR3 nucleotides: TGTGCCACGTCTGAGATTGGTTGGTATTTT. The chain recombines TRBV6-6 with TRBJ1-3; D gene unclear. Germline assignment: CDR1 MNHNY and CDR2 SVGAGI (reference sequence). Trimming removed 10 bases from V and 16 bases from J, with 17 bases in between. The CDR3 runs 10 residues.